This T cell receptor (beta chain) came from a study of Ad26.COV2.S vaccination and SARS-CoV-2 variants (dated by TCRdb to the early 2020s). In the study overall: Vaccine-arm donors came from COV1001, a multicentre, randomized, double-blind, placebo-controlled phase I-IIa trial of Ad26.COV2.S in healthy adults. Participants in the trial were split at random into five groups of five each, receiving low-dose or high-dose Ad26.COV2.S once or twice, or else placebo on both occasions. The specificity and breadth of SARS-CoV-2-reactive T cell receptors after Ad26.COV2.S vaccination were assessed by TCRbeta repertoire sequencing. Ad26.COV2.S was administered intramuscularly at a dose of 5x10^10 or 1x10^11 viral particles, either as one shot or as two shots given 56 days apart. Throughout the experiments and outcome assessment, investigators stayed blinded to trial group allocation. A total of around 32 samples were included in the TCR-sequenced set, comprising roughly 20 Ad26.COV2.S vaccine recipients, 5 placebo recipients and 8 SARS-CoV-2 convalescent individuals.

Inclusive of the bounding cysteine and phenylalanine, the CDR3 is 14 residues long. Only the CDR3 DNA stays, 42 bases, in frame from base 1. Between the V and J ends, shortened by 4 bases and 1 base respectively, the junction contains 12 bases. The germline V gene supplies CDR1 SGHRS and CDR2 YFSETQ. The paper's findings and limits, for the study overall: Ad26.COV2.S recipients had higher spike-specific TCR breadth than placebo recipients (P = 0.0014). The study was not powered to compare responses between vaccine doses or regimens. Vaccine and placebo recipients had similar non-spike TCR breadth, a finding consistent with the vaccine containing only spike. After vaccination, substantial breadth of spike-specific CD8+ and CD4+ T cell responses was reported. The authors noted that total T cell responses may have been underestimated by the TCR breadth and depth analyses.

The sample's treatment or condition label, decoded: about 20 received Ad26.COV2.S at low or high dose, single or two shots; about 5 received placebo; per-sample allocation not given. Repertoires of vaccine and placebo recipients were sequenced from samples taken on day 63 after the first injection. Between 29 July and 7 August 2020, Cohort 1b enrolled fewer than 30 adults aged 18-55 years at one site in Boston, USA. Ad26.COV2.S consisted of a replication-incompetent adenovirus type 26 vector by which a prefusion-stabilized SARS-CoV-2 spike protein from the original Wuhan strain was expressed. Comment on this clone: Its binding antigen is unknown. Base-call qualities are not available, and no considerably larger clone is one nucleotide away.

The immunoSEQ Assay was used to sequence TCRbeta CDR3 regions. After extraction, genomic DNA underwent amplification by bias-controlled multiplex PCR, followed by high-throughput sequencing. As for the original processing: To quantify the absolute abundance of every unique TCRbeta CDR3 region, sequences were collapsed and filtered. T cell fraction was estimated by normalizing TCRbeta template counts to usable DNA, with usable DNA measured through amplification of reference genes found in all nucleated cells. Repertoire TCRs were annotated as SARS-CoV-2-specific when V gene, CDR3 amino acid sequence and J gene were exactly matched to a known reactive TCR set. MIRA supplied the reference SARS-CoV-2 TCR set, which was filtered for enrichment in COVID-19-positive ImmuneCODE repertoires so that public or cross-reactive TCRs were removed. Using the MIRA antigens, annotated TCRs were further analysed by specific ORF or by position within an ORF. Breadth was defined as the number of annotated unique rearrangements divided by the total number of unique productive rearrangements, and depth was defined as the summed frequency of the annotated unique rearrangements. Two-sided Wilcoxon rank-sum tests were used to compare TCR breadth between groups. Imported from immuneACCESS, the table was reduced by TCRdb to in-frame sequences with V and J called. These copies leave out some clones; in studies compared against another copy, an unresolved V gene accounts for under half, and the cause of the remainder is not known. The V and J calls and the clone size are those of that table, but D and trimming were determined from the DNA. This sample holds hundreds of thousands of clones; around 89% were observed only once. The leading ten clones occupy about 1.5% of the sample.

The receptor's source is a person aged 18-65 years who received the Ad26.COV2.S COVID-19 vaccine or a placebo. The rearranged chain carries TRBV5-1 and TRBJ2-7; too little of a D gene remains to name it. Sequencing used peripheral blood, obtained in a trial of Ad26.COV2.S vaccine versus placebo. CDR3 loop: CASSPPGLSYEQYF. In nucleotide form, the sequence is TGCGCCAGCAGCCCACCGGGTCTTTCCTACGAGCAGTACTTC.